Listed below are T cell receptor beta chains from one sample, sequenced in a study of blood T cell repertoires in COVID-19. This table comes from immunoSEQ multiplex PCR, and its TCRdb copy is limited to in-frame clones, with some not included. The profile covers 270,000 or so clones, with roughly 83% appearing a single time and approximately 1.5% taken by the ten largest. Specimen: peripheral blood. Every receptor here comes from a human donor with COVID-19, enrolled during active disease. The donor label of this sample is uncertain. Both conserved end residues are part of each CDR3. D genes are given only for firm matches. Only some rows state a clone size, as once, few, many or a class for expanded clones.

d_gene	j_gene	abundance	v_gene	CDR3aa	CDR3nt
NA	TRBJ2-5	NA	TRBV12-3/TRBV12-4	CASSFGQGETQYF	TGTGCCAGCAGTTTCGGGCAGGGAGAGACCCAGTACTTC
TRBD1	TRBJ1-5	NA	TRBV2	CASGEEGIGGQPQHF	TGTGCCAGCGGCGAGGAGGGGATAGGGGGCCAGCCCCAGCATTTT
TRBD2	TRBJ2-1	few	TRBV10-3	CAIGASGSHNEQFF	TGTGCCATCGGGGCTAGCGGATCACACAATGAGCAGTTCTTC
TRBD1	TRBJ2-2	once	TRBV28	CASSLGTGGLAAGELFF	TGTGCCAGCAGTTTAGGGACAGGGGGTCTAGCGGCCGGGGAGCTGTTTTTT
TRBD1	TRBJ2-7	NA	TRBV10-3	CAISEQGRGEQYF	TGTGCCATCAGTGAACAGGGGAGAGGCGAGCAGTACTTC
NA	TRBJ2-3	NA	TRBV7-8	CASSLEGGSTDTQYF	TGTGCCAGCAGCTTAGAAGGGGGATCGACAGATACGCAGTATTTT
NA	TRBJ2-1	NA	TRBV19	CASSRRLSNEQFF	TGTGCCAGTAGTAGGCGACTATCCAATGAGCAGTTCTTC
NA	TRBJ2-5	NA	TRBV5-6	CASRGGGGGQETQYF	TGTGCCAGCAGGGGTGGGGGAGGAGGGCAAGAGACCCAGTACTTC
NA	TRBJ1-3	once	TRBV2	CASSALSSGNTIYF	TGTGCCAGCAGTGCGCTGAGCTCTGGAAACACCATATATTTT
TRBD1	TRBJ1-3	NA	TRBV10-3	CAMGQGSSGNTIYF	TGTGCCATGGGACAGGGGAGCTCTGGAAACACCATATATTTT
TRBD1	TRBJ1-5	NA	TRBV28	CASSLITGADQPQHF	TGTGCCAGCAGTTTAATTACAGGGGCTGATCAGCCCCAGCATTTT
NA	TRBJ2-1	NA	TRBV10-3	CAISDSTGVGDEQFF	TGTGCCATCAGTGACTCCACAGGAGTGGGCGATGAGCAGTTCTTC
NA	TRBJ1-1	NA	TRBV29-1	CSVELGRNTEAFF	TGCAGCGTTGAATTGGGCAGGAACACTGAAGCTTTCTTT
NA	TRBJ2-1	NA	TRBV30	CAWRGRPNEQFF	TGTGCCTGGAGGGGGCGGCCCAATGAGCAGTTCTTC
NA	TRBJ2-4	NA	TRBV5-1	CASSFASEPVNIQYF	TGCGCCAGCAGCTTCGCTAGCGAGCCAGTAAACATTCAGTACTTC
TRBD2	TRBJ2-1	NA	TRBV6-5	CASSLTSGSYNEQFF	TGTGCCAGCAGCCTAACTAGCGGCTCCTACAATGAGCAGTTCTTC
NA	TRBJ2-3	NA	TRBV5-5	CASSPGSTDTQYF	TGTGCCAGCAGCCCGGGTTCCACAGATACGCAGTATTTT
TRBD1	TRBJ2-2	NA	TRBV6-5	CASSGTGNTGELFF	TGTGCCAGCAGCGGGACAGGCAACACCGGGGAGCTGTTTTTT
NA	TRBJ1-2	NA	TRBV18	CASSPASGYGYTF	TGTGCCAGCTCACCAGCGAGTGGCTATGGCTACACCTTC
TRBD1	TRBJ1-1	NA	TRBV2	CASRDDRVNTEAFF	TGTGCCAGCAGAGATGACAGGGTGAACACTGAAGCTTTCTTT
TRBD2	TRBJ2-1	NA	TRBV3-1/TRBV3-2	CASSQAQREGNEQFF	TGTGCCAGCAGCCAAGCCCAGCGGGAGGGGAATGAGCAGTTCTTC
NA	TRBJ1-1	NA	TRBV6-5	CASSQTGPPITEAFF	TGTGCCAGCAGCCAAACGGGTCCCCCGATCACTGAAGCTTTCTTT
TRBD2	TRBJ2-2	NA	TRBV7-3	CASSFGGRTGELFF	TGTGCCAGCAGCTTCGGCGGGAGAACCGGGGAGCTGTTTTTT
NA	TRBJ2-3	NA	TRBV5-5	CASSRLQRNTDTQYF	TGTGCCAGCAGCCGCCTACAGCGGAACACAGATACGCAGTATTTT
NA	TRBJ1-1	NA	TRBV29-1	CSVQRGAEAFF	TGCAGCGTTCAACGGGGTGCTGAAGCTTTCTTT
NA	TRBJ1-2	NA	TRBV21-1	CASSKGDRGKLGNYGYTF	TGTGCCAGCAGCAAAGGAGACAGGGGCAAGTTGGGGAACTATGGCTACACCTTC
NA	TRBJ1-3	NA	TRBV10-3	CAISGAMGGSSGNTIYF	TGTGCCATCAGTGGGGCAATGGGAGGAAGCTCTGGAAACACCATATATTTT
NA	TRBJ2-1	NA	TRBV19	CASSIDQRSYNEQFF	TGTGCCAGTAGTATAGACCAGCGTTCCTACAATGAGCAGTTCTTC
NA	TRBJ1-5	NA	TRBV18	CASSMLRATNQPQHF	TGTGCCAGCTCAATGTTGAGGGCCACCAATCAGCCCCAGCATTTT
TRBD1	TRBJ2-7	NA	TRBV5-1	CASRSQGAGEQYF	TGCGCCAGCAGGTCCCAGGGGGCAGGCGAGCAGTACTTC
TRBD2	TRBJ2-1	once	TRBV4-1	CASSQDPSGTSSNEQFF	TGCGCCAGCAGCCAAGATCCCTCGGGGACTAGCTCCAATGAGCAGTTCTTC
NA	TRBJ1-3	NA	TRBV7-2	CASSSGDGNTIYF	TGTGCCAGCAGCTCCGGAGATGGAAACACCATATATTTT
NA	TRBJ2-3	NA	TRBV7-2	CASSFDISTDTQYF	TGTGCCAGCAGCTTCGACATTAGCACAGATACGCAGTATTTT
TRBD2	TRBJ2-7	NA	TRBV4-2	CASSQAGTSSYEQYF	TGTGCCAGCAGCCAAGCCGGGACTAGCTCCTACGAGCAGTACTTC
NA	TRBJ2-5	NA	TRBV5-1	CASSWGGGGETQYF	TGCGCCAGCAGCTGGGGAGGTGGGGGTGAGACCCAGTACTTC
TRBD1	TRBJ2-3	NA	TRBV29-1	CSARPRGLADTQYF	TGCAGCGCGAGACCGAGGGGGCTGGCAGATACGCAGTATTTT
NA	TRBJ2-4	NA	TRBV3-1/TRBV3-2	CASSPKIGVNIQYF	TGTGCCAGCAGCCCGAAGATAGGGGTGAACATTCAGTACTTC
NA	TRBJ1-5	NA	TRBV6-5	CASSYSGGGQPQHF	TGTGCCAGCAGTTACTCCGGCGGCGGGCAGCCCCAGCATTTT
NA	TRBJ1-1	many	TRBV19	CASMIPKTGFTEAFF	TGTGCCAGTATGATTCCAAAAACAGGATTCACTGAAGCTTTCTTT
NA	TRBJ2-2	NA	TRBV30	CAWSVNSNTGELFF	TGTGCCTGGAGTGTAAACTCGAACACCGGGGAGCTGTTTTTT
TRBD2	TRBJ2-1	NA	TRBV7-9	CASSFLIEIAGGYFF	TGTGCCAGCAGCTTCCTGATAGAGATAGCGGGAGGATATTTCTTC
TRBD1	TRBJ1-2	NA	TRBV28	CASSLPRTGGFGYTF	TGTGCCAGCAGTTTACCACGCACAGGGGGTTTTGGCTACACCTTC
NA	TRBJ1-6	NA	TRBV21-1	CASSIVGGQGSSPLHF	TGTGCCAGCAGCATCGTCGGGGGACAGGGTAGTTCACCCCTCCACTTT
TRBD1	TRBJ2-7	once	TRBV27	CASSTLDRENEQYF	TGTGCCAGCAGTACCCTGGACAGGGAAAACGAGCAGTACTTC
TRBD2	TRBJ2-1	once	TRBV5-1	CASSDMGRAATYEQFF	TGCGCCAGCAGCGACATGGGGAGGGCCGCGACGTATGAGCAGTTCTTC
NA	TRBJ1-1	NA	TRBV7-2	CASSLDVRDGRGVTEAFF	TGTGCCAGCAGCTTAGATGTTAGGGACGGCAGGGGTGTCACTGAAGCTTTCTTT
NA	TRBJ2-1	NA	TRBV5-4	CASTYPGRPQTVGDEQFF	TGTGCCAGCACCTACCCCGGTCGCCCCCAGACAGTCGGTGATGAGCAGTTCTTC
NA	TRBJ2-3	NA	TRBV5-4	CASSLDSPLNTDTQYF	TGTGCCAGCAGCTTGGACTCGCCTCTAAACACAGATACGCAGTATTTT
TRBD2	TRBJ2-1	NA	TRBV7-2	CASSSPSGSSYNEQFF	TGTGCCAGCAGCTCCCCTAGCGGGAGCTCCTACAATGAGCAGTTCTTC